The 19 T cell receptor beta chains below come from one sample, sequenced in a study of shared clonotypes between healthy human individuals. Only in-frame clones appear in the TCRdb table, and some are missing; sequencing was by immunoSEQ multiplex PCR. The table lists a few hundred thousand clones, less than 98% of them singletons. Sequenced material: naive CD4+ T cells sorted from blood. Subset of the sample: CD45RA+ positively selected. These receptors all stem from a woman aged 30 to 39 in good health.

This clone was observed a single time. This rearrangement joins TRBV7-7 to TRBJ2-2; 7 bases agree with TRBD2. After removal of 6 bases from V and 1 base from J, the junction contained 17 bases not matched to a gene. The CDR3 totals 19 residues. Per the germline V gene, CDR1 is SSHAT and CDR2 is FNYEAQ (reference sequence). The CDR3 nucleotides are TGTGCCAGCAGTCTAACCTTCTTAGGCGGGAGCGTGAACACCGGGGAGCTGTTTTTT. This encodes CASSLTFLGGSVNTGELFF.

The rearrangement uses TRBV5-1 and TRBJ1-1, with TRBD1 matching over 7 bases. Looked up from germline, CDR1 is SGHRS and CDR2 is YFSETQ. The V segment lost 0 bases and the J segment 2 bases; nucleotides outside the gene matches: 7. The CDR3 extends over 16 amino acids. The CDR3 loop reads CASSLAGDSRNTEAFF. Written as DNA, the CDR3 is TGCGCCAGCAGCTTGGCCGGGGACAGCAGAAACACTGAAGCTTTCTTT.

This clone was observed a single time. The V call is TRBV11-2, the J call TRBJ2-3; D possibly corresponds to TRBD2 (6 bases). The germline V gene encodes CDR1 SGHAT and CDR2 FQNNGV. The CDR3 contains 19 residues. The V and J ends lost 1 base and 4 bases respectively, with 24 bases between them. This chain's CDR3 is CASSLVFGSRIPIPDTQYF. CDR3 DNA sequence: TGTGCCAGCAGCTTAGTTTTCGGGAGCCGGATACCCATACCAGATACGCAGTATTTT.

V and J are TRBV5-1 and TRBJ1-6; possibly TRBD1 for D (5 bases). Trimming pared 4 bases from V and 5 bases from J, leaving 16 bases between. The germline V gene has CDR1 SGHRS and CDR2 YFSETQ. The CDR3 is 16 residues long. Here the CDR3 reads CASSPEPGPNNSPLHF. The DNA for the CDR3 is TGCGCCAGCAGCCCAGAACCGGGACCGAATAATTCACCCCTCCACTTT.

The chain links TRBV11-3 to TRBJ1-1; maybe TRBD1 (6 bases). The V gene's germline CDR1 is SGHNT and CDR2 YENEEA. Trimming left V 5 bases short and J 1 base short, with 11 bases between. CDR3 length equals 14 residues. The CDR3 DNA is TGTGCCAGCAGCAGGGGACACAGGAACACTGAAGCTTTCTTT. Its translation is CASSRGHRNTEAFF.

About this clone: Other nucleotide sequences in the sample specify the same CDR3. The chain carries TRBV9 and TRBJ1-3; D is unclear. V was shortened by 2 bases and J by 0 bases, with 9 bases between the two germline ends. Germline V lookup: CDR1 SGDLS, CDR2 YYNGEE. This CDR3 has 15 residues. The DNA of the CDR3 is TGTGCCAGCAGCGTGACTGGAGGCTCTGGAAACACCATATATTTT. Encoded protein: CASSVTGGSGNTIYF.

This clone was recorded only once. The V and J genes are TRBV2 and TRBJ1-2, with 8 bases matching TRBD1. The CDR3 spans 14 residues. CDR1 is SNHLY, CDR2 FYNNEI, per germline. The J segment lost 2 bases and the V segment lost 4 bases, leaving 3 bases of the junction unmatched. The CDR3 sequence is CASSVGQENYGYTF. CDR3 nucleotides: TGTGCCAGCAGTGTGGGACAGGAGAACTATGGCTACACCTTC.

In nucleotides, the CDR3 is TGTGCCAGCGGTATCGAGCCCCCCATTCGGAGGGCTGAGCAGTTCTTC. This translates into CASGIEPPIRRAEQFF. V and J are TRBV7-9 and TRBJ2-1; possibly TRBD2 for D (6 bases). Germline V CDR1 and CDR2: SEHNR, FQNEAQ (reference sequence). The germline V and J ends were trimmed by 8 bases and 9 bases, with 26 bases remaining between them. CDR3 length: 16 amino acids.

As for this clone: A read error may produce the germline difference seen at one junction end. This rearrangement joins TRBV14 to TRBJ2-3, with 11 bases aligning to TRBD2. This CDR3 is 14 amino acids long. Looked up from germline, CDR1 is SGHDN and CDR2 is FVKESK. In nucleotides, the CDR3 is TGTGCCAGCGGTACCGGGACTAGCGGATGGAGAGTTGATTTT. Protein: CASGTGTSGWRVDF. Full variable domain (rest looked up from reference TRBV14 and TRBJ2-3): EAGVTQFPSHSVIEKGQTVTLRCDPISGHDNLYWYRRVMGKEIKFLLHFVKESKQDESGMPNNRFLAERTGGTYSTLKVQPAELEDSGVYFCASGTGTSGWRVDFGPGTRLTVL.

The chain has TRBV10-1 and TRBJ2-2; the D gene is possibly TRBD2 (5 bases). Trimming cost V 4 bases and J 0 bases, with 12 bases left between them. The CDR3 consists of 16 residues. The germline gives CDR1 WNHNN, CDR2 SYGVQD (reference sequence). The DNA for the CDR3 is TGCGCCAGCAGTGGACGGAGGTCGGCGAACACCGGGGAGCTGTTTTTT. Translation: CASSGRRSANTGELFF.

This clone was observed once. Other DNA sequences within the sample encode an identical CDR3. The V call is TRBV28, the J call TRBJ2-7; D not certain. Germline CDR1 reads MDHEN; CDR2 reads SYDVKM. This CDR3 region has 14 residues. V was shortened by 4 bases and J by 1 base, with 11 bases between the two germline ends. The CDR3 sequence is CASSYPGSSYEQYF. DNA for the CDR3: TGTGCCAGCAGTTACCCCGGATCATCCTACGAGCAGTACTTC.

In nucleotides, the CDR3 is TGTGCCAGCAGCGTAGTGAATCCGGCTAGCGAGCGCTACGAGCAGTACTTC. It encodes CASSVVNPASERYEQYF. This chain joins TRBV9 and TRBJ2-7; D is perhaps TRBD2 (6 bases). Per the germline V gene, CDR1 is SGDLS and CDR2 is YYNGEE. V dropped 0 bases and J dropped 3 bases, with 19 bases sitting between them. CDR3 length: 17 amino acids.

The chain links TRBV28 to TRBJ1-6; a weak D match, TRBD1 (6 bases). Per germline, CDR1 MDHEN and CDR2 SYDVKM. The ends were cut back, 5 bases at V and 9 bases at J, with 11 bases in the middle. There are 13 residues in the CDR3. The CDR3 region has the DNA TGTGCCAGCAGTCTAAGGGGGGGTTCACCCCTCCACTTT. Translated, it gives CASSLRGGSPLHF.

The chain uses TRBV7-6 and TRBJ2-7, with TRBD2 matching 9 bases. V was clipped by 5 bases and J by 3 bases; unmatched bases: 5. Germline V gives CDR1 SGHVS, CDR2 FNYEAQ. This CDR3 is built from 14 residues. The CDR3 DNA is TGTGCCAGCAGCGCGGGACTAGCTTTCTACGAGCAGTACTTC. This codes for CASSAGLAFYEQYF.

The chain recombines TRBV7-9 with TRBJ1-1, with unresolved D. This CDR3 has 11 amino acids. Germline V gene sequence: CDR1 SEHNR, CDR2 FQNEAQ (reference sequence). The germline V and J ends were trimmed by 5 bases and 8 bases, with 9 bases remaining between them. The CDR3 DNA reads as TGTGCCAGCAGCCCAAGTATCGAAGCTTTCTTT. Amino acids: CASSPSIEAFF. Drawing the rest from reference TRBV7-9 and TRBJ1-1, the complete variable domain is DTGVSQNPRHKITKRGQNVTFRCDPISEHNRLYWYRQTLGQGPEFLTYFQNEAQLEKSRLLSDRFSAERPKGSFSTLEIQRTEQGDSAMYLCASSPSIEAFFGQGTRLTVV.

V is TRBV2 and J is TRBJ2-1, with a weak D call TRBD2 (5 bases). The CDR3 is 14 residues long. Germline lookup yields CDR1 SNHLY and CDR2 FYNNEI. V dropped 4 bases and J dropped 0 bases, with 7 bases sitting between them. In DNA form, the CDR3 reads TGTGCCAGCAGTGCGGGGAGCTCCTACAATGAGCAGTTCTTC. As protein: CASSAGSSYNEQFF.

The chain uses TRBV28 and TRBJ1-3; D gene unclear. The CDR3 covers 14 residues. Trimming took off 3 bases at V and 5 bases at J, with 11 bases between the two ends. CDR1 and CDR2 (germline): MDHEN, SYDVKM. The CDR3: CASSFEPIRNTIYF. The DNA of the CDR3 is TGTGCCAGCAGTTTCGAACCTATACGAAACACCATATATTTT.

J is TRBJ2-6 and V is TRBV19, with D possibly TRBD1 on 5 matching bases. Trimming pared 5 bases from V and 0 bases from J, leaving 8 bases between. The CDR3 contains 15 residues. Germline V CDR1 and CDR2: LNHDA, SQIVND (reference sequence). The CDR3 is CASSPQGSGANVLTF. CDR3 nucleotides: TGTGCCAGTAGTCCCCAGGGCTCTGGGGCCAACGTCCTGACTTTC.

The CDR3 DNA is TGTGCCAGCAGCTTAACTAGCGGGGCGTCGGATACGCAGTATTTT. Translation gives CASSLTSGASDTQYF. The chain is built from TRBV7-7 and TRBJ2-3, with 10 nucleotides matching TRBD2. CDR3 length equals 15 residues. The germline V gene encodes CDR1 SSHAT and CDR2 FNYEAQ (reference sequence). The V and J ends lost 2 bases and 6 bases, in that order; junction bases with no gene match: 5.